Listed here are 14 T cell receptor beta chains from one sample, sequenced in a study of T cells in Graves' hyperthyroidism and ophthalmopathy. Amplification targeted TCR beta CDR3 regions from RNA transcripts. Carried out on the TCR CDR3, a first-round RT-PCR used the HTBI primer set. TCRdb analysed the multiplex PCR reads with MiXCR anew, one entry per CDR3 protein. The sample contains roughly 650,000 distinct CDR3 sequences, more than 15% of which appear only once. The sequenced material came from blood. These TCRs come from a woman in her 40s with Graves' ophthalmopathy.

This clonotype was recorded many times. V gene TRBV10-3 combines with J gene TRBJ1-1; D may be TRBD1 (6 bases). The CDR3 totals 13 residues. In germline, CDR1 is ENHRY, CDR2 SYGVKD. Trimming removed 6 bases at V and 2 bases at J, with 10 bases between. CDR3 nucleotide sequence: TGTGCCATCAGCCTACAGGGAAACACTGAAGCTTTCTTT. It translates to CAISLQGNTEAFF.

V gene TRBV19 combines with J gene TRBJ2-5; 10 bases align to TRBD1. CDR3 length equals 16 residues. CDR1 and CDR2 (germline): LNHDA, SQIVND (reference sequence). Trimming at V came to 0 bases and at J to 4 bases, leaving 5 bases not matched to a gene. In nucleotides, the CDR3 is TGTGCCAGTAGTATAGACGTGGACAGGGGGACAGAGACCCAGTACTTC. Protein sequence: CASSIDVDRGTETQYF.

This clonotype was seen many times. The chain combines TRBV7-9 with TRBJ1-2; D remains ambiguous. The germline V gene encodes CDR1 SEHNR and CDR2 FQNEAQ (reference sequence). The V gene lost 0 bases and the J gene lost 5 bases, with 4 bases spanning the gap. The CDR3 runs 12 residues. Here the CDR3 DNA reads TGTGCCAGCAGCTTAGCACAGTATGGCTACACCTTC. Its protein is CASSLAQYGYTF.

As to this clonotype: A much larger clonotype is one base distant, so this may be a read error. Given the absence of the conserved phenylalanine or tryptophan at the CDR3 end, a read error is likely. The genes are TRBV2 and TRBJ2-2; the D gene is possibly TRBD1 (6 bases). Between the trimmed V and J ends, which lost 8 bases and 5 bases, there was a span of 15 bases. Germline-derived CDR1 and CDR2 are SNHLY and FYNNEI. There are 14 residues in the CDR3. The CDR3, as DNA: TGTGCCAGCCAACAGGGCGCATGGACCGGGGAGCTGTTTATT. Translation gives CASQQGAWTGELFI.

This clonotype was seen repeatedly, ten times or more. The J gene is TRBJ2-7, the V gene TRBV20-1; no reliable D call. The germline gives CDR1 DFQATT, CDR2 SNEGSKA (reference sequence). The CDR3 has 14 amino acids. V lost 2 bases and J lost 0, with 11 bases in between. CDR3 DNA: TGCAGTGCTAGACGTTCGGCTAGCTCCTACGAGCAGTACTTC. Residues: CSARRSASSYEQYF.

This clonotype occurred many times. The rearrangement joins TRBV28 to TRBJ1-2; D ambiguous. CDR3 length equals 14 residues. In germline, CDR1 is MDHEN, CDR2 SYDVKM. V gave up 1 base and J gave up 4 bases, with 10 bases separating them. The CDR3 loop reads CASSLSSILYGYTF. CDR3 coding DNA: TGTGCCAGCAGTTTATCTTCGATACTCTATGGCTACACCTTC.

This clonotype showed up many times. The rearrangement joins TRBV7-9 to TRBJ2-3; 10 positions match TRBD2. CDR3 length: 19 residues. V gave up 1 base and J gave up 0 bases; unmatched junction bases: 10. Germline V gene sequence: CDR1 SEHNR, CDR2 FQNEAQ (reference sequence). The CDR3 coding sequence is TGTGCCAGCAGCTTAGAAGGAACTACTAGCGGGGTTAGCACAGATACGCAGTATTTT. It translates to CASSLEGTTSGVSTDTQYF.

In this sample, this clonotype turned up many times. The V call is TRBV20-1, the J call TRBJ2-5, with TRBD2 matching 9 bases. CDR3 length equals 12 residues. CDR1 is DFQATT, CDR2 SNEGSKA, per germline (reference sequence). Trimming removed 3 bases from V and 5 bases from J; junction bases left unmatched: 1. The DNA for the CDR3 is TGCAGTGCTAGGCGGGAGGGGGAGACCCAGTACTTC. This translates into CSARREGETQYF.

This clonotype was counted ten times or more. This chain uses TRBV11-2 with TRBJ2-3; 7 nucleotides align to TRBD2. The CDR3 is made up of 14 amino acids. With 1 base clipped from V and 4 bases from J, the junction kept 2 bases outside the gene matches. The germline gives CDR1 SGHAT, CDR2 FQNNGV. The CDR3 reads CASSLGGGADTQYF. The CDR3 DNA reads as TGTGCCAGCAGCTTAGGGGGAGGGGCAGATACGCAGTATTTT.

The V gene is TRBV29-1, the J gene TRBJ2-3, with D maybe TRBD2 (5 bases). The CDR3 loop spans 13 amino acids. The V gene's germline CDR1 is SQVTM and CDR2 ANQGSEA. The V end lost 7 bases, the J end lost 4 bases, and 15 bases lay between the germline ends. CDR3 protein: CSAQLGHADTQYF. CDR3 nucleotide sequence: TGCAGCGCTCAACTAGGGCATGCAGATACGCAGTATTTT.

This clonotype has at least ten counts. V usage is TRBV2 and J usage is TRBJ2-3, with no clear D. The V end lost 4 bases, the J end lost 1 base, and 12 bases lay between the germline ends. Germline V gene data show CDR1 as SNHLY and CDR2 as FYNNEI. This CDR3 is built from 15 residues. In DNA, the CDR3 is TGTGCCAGCAGTGGGCAGGCAGTGGGCACAGATACGCAGTATTTT. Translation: CASSGQAVGTDTQYF.

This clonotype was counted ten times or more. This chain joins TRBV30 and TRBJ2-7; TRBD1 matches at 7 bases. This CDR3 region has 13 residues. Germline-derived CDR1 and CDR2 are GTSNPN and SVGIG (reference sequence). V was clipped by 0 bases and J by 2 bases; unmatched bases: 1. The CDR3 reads CAWSVQGTYEQYF. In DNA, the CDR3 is TGTGCCTGGAGTGTACAGGGGACCTACGAGCAGTACTTC.

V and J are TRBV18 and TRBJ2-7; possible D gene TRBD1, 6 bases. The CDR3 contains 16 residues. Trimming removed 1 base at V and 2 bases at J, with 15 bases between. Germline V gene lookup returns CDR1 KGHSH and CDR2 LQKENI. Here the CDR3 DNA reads TGTGCCAGCTCACCACTCTCAGGGGCTCTCGCCTACGAGCAGTACTTC. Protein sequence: CASSPLSGALAYEQYF.

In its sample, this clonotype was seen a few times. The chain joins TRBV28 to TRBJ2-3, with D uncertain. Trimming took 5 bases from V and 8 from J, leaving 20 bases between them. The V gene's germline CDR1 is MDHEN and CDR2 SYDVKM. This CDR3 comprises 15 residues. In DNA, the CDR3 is TGTGCCAGCAGTCTCTTTCCGAACTCGGGCCCTACGCAGTATTTT. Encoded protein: CASSLFPNSGPTQYF.